This T cell receptor (beta chain) was recovered during a study of T cell clonotyping in hematopoietic cell transplantation (dated by TCRdb to the early 2020s). With respect to the entire study: A total of 130 to 150 blood samples were gathered in the study from a few dozen consecutive transplant recipients along with their related donors. Patient recruitment ran from late 2015 to January 2017, and follow-up continued until late 2020 or death. For 5 patients, samples taken at the onset of acute graft-versus-host disease were compared with samples from patients who never developed GVHD. Overall study outcomes, separate from this receptor: Recipient repertoires showed only a small fraction of overlap with donor repertoires, and over 95% appeared de novo at the given depth. Recipient TCR diversity fell after transplant, with pathologically expanded clonotypes rising progressively from day 30 to day 180. The sample size was limited, and because cells were not sorted, the contributions of CD4 and CD8 repertoires could not be separated. Inverse Simpson Index values from donors and from recipients before transplant predicted broader TCR repertoire diversity after transplant.

Measured from the cysteine to the phenylalanine, the CDR3 is 13 residues long. Only CDR3 DNA is held: 39 bases, read in frame from base 1. Per the germline V gene, SQVTM is the CDR1 and ANQGSEA is the CDR2. V is cut back by 5 bases and J by 8 bases, with 6 bases in the junction unmatched. About this clone: Its antigen target is currently unknown. Base qualities are not recorded, but no much larger clone differs from it by a single base.

The sample's time point label, in plain terms: recipient sample taken at acute GVHD onset. Blood from recipients was drawn about 28 days before transplant and again at days 30, 100 and 180 after transplant. Nuclei Lysis Solution was used to extract genomic DNA from fresh or cryopreserved unfractionated peripheral blood mononuclear cells. With the immunoSEQ assay, which is a bias-controlled multiplex PCR relying on V- and J-specific primers, TCR beta CDR3 regions were amplified from genomic DNA. A proprietary barcode and Illumina adapter sequences were added to the CDR3 amplicons in a second PCR step. CDR3 libraries were sequenced on an Illumina MiSeq instrument. The authors processed their data as follows. Export and quality control were done with immunoSEQ Analyzer 3.0, while downstream analyses used R Bioconductor and Immunarch. Only productive rearrangements within the normalized downsampled data set were used in the calculation of repertoire metrics. In the normalized cohort, clonotypes with more than 5 templates were defined as pathologically expanded. Repertoire diversity was measured with the Inverse Simpson Index. To capture all clonotypes, the CMV-specificity analyses were run on the non-normalized data set. TCRdb took over this immuneACCESS table, retaining in-frame rearrangements with V and J assigned. Such tables are incomplete; in checked studies, under half of the missing clones stem from an unresolved V gene, and the remainder is unexplained. V, J and clone size derive from that table, while D and trimming were established from the DNA sequence. The sample contains over 9,000 clones, roughly 80% of them found a single time. About 54% of the sample belongs to the ten largest clones.

The input for sequencing was PBMCs, taken at the time of graft-versus-host disease after allogeneic stem cell transplant. The sequence came from a male patient aged 55 to 70 who had an allogeneic stem cell transplant from an unrelated donor, so the T cells may come from the graft donor. Some clones in this sample may be carry-over from other donors' samples. The V gene is TRBV29-1 and the J gene is TRBJ1-6, and 7 junction bases match TRBD1. CDR3 loop: CSVSTGSDSPLHF. The nucleotide sequence reads TGCAGCGTTTCGACAGGGTCGGATTCACCCCTCCACTTT.